This section outlines one TCR beta chain sequence together with its context. This sample was taken from a study of blood T cell repertoires in COVID-19. Study summary: COVID-19 samples from acute and convalescent phases originated in the United States, Italy and Spain. The cDNA or gDNA used as material had been derived from T cells, B-cell-depleted T cells, or PBMCs.

Between the trimmed V and J ends, which lost 5 bases and 6 bases, there was a span of 15 bases. The CDR3 has 13 amino acids. CDR1 is SGHNT, CDR2 YYREEE, per germline (reference sequence). Original analysis: Estimation of nucleated cell counts was performed using reference gene primer amplification. The method was immunoSEQ multiplex PCR; TCRdb's version includes in-frame clones alone and lacks a portion of them. That table supplies the V and J calls and clone size; D and trimming were determined from the DNA. The sample has 200,000 to 250,000 clones, about 90% seen once; the top ten hold more than 0.7%. Seattle researchers signed up patients amid active infection and tracked them longitudinally.

V usage is TRBV5-4 and J usage is TRBJ2-7; possible D gene TRBD2, 6 bases. Source material: peripheral blood. The clonotype was recovered from a man between 60 and 70 years old with COVID-19, enrolled during active disease. In DNA form, the CDR3 reads TGTGCCAGCAGTCCTTGGGGGGTAGGCGAGCAGTACTTC. Residues: CASSPWGVGEQYF.